This passage covers 13 T cell receptor beta chains from one sample sequenced in a study of CD8 T cells in ankylosing spondylitis. Each CDR3 protein is one row after TCRdb ran MiXCR on the 5' RACE reads. The data show hundreds of thousands of distinct CDR3 sequences, with 8.2% seen just once and roughly 4.9% held by the top ten. Sequenced: blood, either unsorted or a sorted T cell fraction (not recorded which). The source of these receptors is a female donor with ankylosing spondylitis or in good health (not recorded which).

This clonotype was observed many times. The chain carries TRBV7-2 and TRBJ2-7, with 7 bases matching TRBD2. V gave up 1 base and J gave up 1 base; unmatched junction bases: 4. Germline V CDR1 and CDR2: SGHTA, FQGNSA. CDR3 length: 15 amino acids. The CDR3 loop is CASSLVAGQSYEQYF. The DNA for the CDR3 is TGTGCCAGCAGCTTAGTAGCGGGCCAATCCTACGAGCAGTACTTC.

This clonotype came up many times. The gene calls are TRBV2 and TRBJ2-3; 8 positions match TRBD1. The CDR3 length is 15 residues. The ends lost 4 bases at V and 5 bases at J; junction bases unmatched: 8. Germline V gives CDR1 SNHLY, CDR2 FYNNEI. CDR3 residues: CASSGRTGRQDTQYF. CDR3 nucleotide sequence: TGTGCCAGCAGTGGTAGGACAGGGCGGCAAGATACGCAGTATTTT. Full variable domain (rest looked up from reference TRBV2 and TRBJ2-3): EPEVTQTPSHQVTQMGQEVILRCVPISNHLYFYWYRQILGQKVEFLVSFYNNEISEKSEIFDDQFSVERPDGSNFTLKIRSTKLEDSAMYFCASSGRTGRQDTQYFGPGTRLTVL.

The chain links TRBV20-1 to TRBJ2-7; D possibly matches TRBD1 or TRBD2 (5 bases each). This CDR3 contains 13 residues. Looked up from germline, CDR1 is DFQATT and CDR2 is SNEGSKA (reference sequence). With 6 bases removed from V and 3 bases from J, the gap between germline ends came to 15 bases. The CDR3 DNA reads as TGCAGTGCCCAGGGCCCAAGCGGCTACGAGCAGTACTTC. Translated, it gives CSAQGPSGYEQYF.

This clonotype was seen ten or more times. V and J are TRBV7-2 and TRBJ1-2, with D unclear. V lost 2 bases and J lost 1, with 14 bases in between. Per the germline V gene, CDR1 is SGHTA and CDR2 is FQGNSA. The CDR3 spans 16 residues. Here the CDR3 DNA reads TGTGCCAGCAGCTTAACTAAGGTACAGAGTAACTATGGCTACACCTTC. Its protein product is CASSLTKVQSNYGYTF.

A word on this clonotype: Since a much larger clone is just one base distant, this may be a read error. V is TRBV5-4 and J is TRBJ2-2; D remains ambiguous. CDR1 is SGHNT, CDR2 YYREEE, per germline (reference sequence). The length of the CDR3 is 13 residues. V gave up 0 bases and J gave up 8 bases, with 8 bases separating them. CDR3 nucleotide sequence: TGTGCCAGCAGCTTGGGGCTCAGAGGGGAGCTGTTTTTT. This gives the protein CASSLGLRGELFF.

The sample holds many counts of this clonotype. The CDR3 nucleotides are TGCAGTGCTAGAGATCGTGGACTGAGCTCCTACGAGCAGTACTTC. It specifies CSARDRGLSSYEQYF. The chain couples TRBV20-1 to TRBJ2-7; perhaps TRBD2 as D (5 bases). The germline V gene has CDR1 DFQATT and CDR2 SNEGSKA (reference sequence). The CDR3 contains 15 residues. Trimming shortened V by 0 bases and J by 0 bases, and 12 bases separated the two germline ends.

This clonotype was seen at least ten times. The chain has TRBV5-1 and TRBJ1-6; 11 bases line up with TRBD1. Germline CDR1 SGHRS, CDR2 YFSETQ. The V segment lost 0 bases and the J segment 9 bases; nucleotides outside the gene matches: 8. The CDR3 has 17 amino acids. The CDR3 DNA is TGCGCCAGCAGCTTGGAGGTCCCGGGACAGGGGGTTTCACCCCTCCACTTT. Translating gives CASSLEVPGQGVSPLHF.

The table lists this clonotype with many counts. The CDR3, as DNA: TGCGCCAGCAGCAATGCCCATGGCTCGGTGAACACTGAAGCTTTCTTT. As protein: CASSNAHGSVNTEAFF. This sequence joins TRBV5-1 and TRBJ1-1; D uncertain. The CDR3 totals 16 residues. V lost 4 bases to trimming and J lost 0 bases, with 16 bases between them. Germline lookup yields CDR1 SGHRS and CDR2 YFSETQ.

This clonotype was counted ten times or more. The rearrangement joins TRBV25-1 to TRBJ1-5, with D perhaps TRBD1 (6 bases). The CDR3 is made up of 11 amino acids. V lost 2 bases to trimming and J lost 16 bases, with 12 bases between them. Germline CDR1 is MGHDK and CDR2 is SYGVNS. CDR3 region: CASSEGTSIHF. The DNA of the CDR3 is TGTGCCAGCAGTGAAGGGACATCTATACATTTT. The full variable domain, completed using reference TRBV25-1 and TRBJ1-5, is EADIYQTPRYLVIGTGKKITLECSQTMGHDKMYWYQQDPGMELHLIHYSYGVNSTEKGDLSSESTVSRIRTEHFPLTLESARPSHTSQYLCASSEGTSIHFGDGTRLSIL.

Many counts were recorded for this clonotype. The rearrangement joins TRBV5-1 to TRBJ2-2; a weak D match, TRBD1 (6 bases). Germline V gene data show CDR1 as SGHRS and CDR2 as YFSETQ. The V end lost 4 bases, the J end lost 1 base, and 14 bases lay between the germline ends. The CDR3 has 16 residues. CDR3 sequence reads: CASSPYYRVNTGELFF. CDR3 nucleotide sequence: TGCGCCAGCAGCCCCTATTACAGGGTGAACACCGGGGAGCTGTTTTTT.

This clonotype has a handful of counts. The chain has TRBV7-9 and TRBJ2-7; 9 bases agree with TRBD1. The CDR3 extends over 15 amino acids. Trimming cost V 3 bases and J 4 bases; bases outside gene matches: 7. Germline V gene data show CDR1 as SEHNR and CDR2 as FQNEAQ (reference sequence). The CDR3: CASSFITGQGYEQYF. The CDR3 nucleotides read TGTGCCAGCAGCTTCATAACGGGACAGGGATACGAGCAGTACTTC.

This clonotype was found many times. V gene TRBV20-1 combines with J gene TRBJ2-7; 10 positions agree with TRBD2. Losses at the gene ends were 3 bases for V and 7 bases for J; bases not matched to a gene: 15. The length of the CDR3 is 16 residues. CDR1 DFQATT and CDR2 SNEGSKA come from the germline V gene (reference sequence). CDR3 nucleotide sequence: TGCAGTGCTAGCCCCCGACTAGCGGGTCCGGCGGGGGAGCAGTACTTC. The encoded protein is CSASPRLAGPAGEQYF.

In this sample, this clonotype turned up many times. The CDR3 sequence: CASSEVPTGLREQYF. The CDR3 region has the DNA TGTGCCAGCAGTGAAGTACCGACAGGGCTACGCGAGCAGTACTTC. The rearrangement uses TRBV6-1 and TRBJ2-7; TRBD1 matches at 7 bases. Trimming took 1 base from V and 6 from J; bases not matched to a gene: 9. From germline, CDR1 is MNHNS and CDR2 SASEGT. This CDR3 comprises 15 residues.